This entry is about one TCR beta chain. Its specificity is not known. Next came a second PCR, run for about 7 to 12 cycles, which used a sample-barcoded 5' primer along with a J-beta primer mix. Each cDNA molecule received a tag from a template-switch adaptor that had 12 random nucleotides. MiXCR, applied by TCRdb to the 5' RACE reads, yields one record per CDR3 protein. The sample holds 700,000 or so distinct CDR3 sequences, 35% to 50% seen once. The data derive from a study of blood T cells in healthy people across ages. Whole-study results and caveats: Possibly confounding the expanded clonotype changes was the fact that donor CMV status was unknown. When one million T cells were used, diversity estimates were thought to be underestimates.

The CDR3 has 14 amino acids. V lost 1 base and J lost 2, with 8 bases in between. The germline V gene has CDR1 SGHRS and CDR2 YFSETQ. The chain carries TRBV5-1 and TRBJ2-3, with no clear D. This clonotype was sampled from a man aged 80 or over in good health. The sample was blood. The CDR3 coding sequence is TGCGCCAGCAGCTTGTGGCAGGACACAGATACGCAGTATTTT. Translating gives CASSLWQDTDTQYF.